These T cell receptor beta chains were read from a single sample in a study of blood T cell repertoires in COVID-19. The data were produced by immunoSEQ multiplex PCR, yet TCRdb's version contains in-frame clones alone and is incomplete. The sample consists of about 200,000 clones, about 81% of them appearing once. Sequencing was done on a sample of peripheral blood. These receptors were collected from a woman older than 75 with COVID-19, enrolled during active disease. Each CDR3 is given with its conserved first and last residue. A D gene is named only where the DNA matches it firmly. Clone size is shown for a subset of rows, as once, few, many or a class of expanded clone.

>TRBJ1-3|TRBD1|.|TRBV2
CASRNYRGTSGNTIYF
TGTGCCAGCAGAAATTACAGGGGGACCTCTGGAAACACCATATATTTT
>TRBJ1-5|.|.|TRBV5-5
CASSLTGRDQPQHF
TGTGCCAGCAGCTTGACCGGTCGCGATCAGCCCCAGCATTTT
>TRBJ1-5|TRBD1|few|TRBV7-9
CASSSNRGSNQPQHF
TGTGCCAGCAGCTCCAACAGGGGAAGCAATCAGCCCCAGCATTTT
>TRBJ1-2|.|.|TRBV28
CASRSDVGRYGYTF
TGTGCCAGCAGGTCGGACGTGGGGCGTTATGGCTACACCTTC
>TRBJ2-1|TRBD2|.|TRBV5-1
CASSGGEIHNEQFF
TGCGCCAGCAGCGGGGGGGAGATACACAATGAGCAGTTCTTC
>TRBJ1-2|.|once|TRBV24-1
CATSDYRTNYGYTF
TGTGCCACCAGTGACTACAGGACTAACTATGGCTACACCTTC
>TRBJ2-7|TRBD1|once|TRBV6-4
CASSEQGGHEQYF
TGTGCCAGCAGTGAACAGGGGGGCCACGAGCAGTACTTC
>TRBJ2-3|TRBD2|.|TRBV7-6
CASSLGSGGQGDTQYF
TGTGCCAGCAGCTTAGGCAGCGGGGGCCAAGGGGATACGCAGTATTTT
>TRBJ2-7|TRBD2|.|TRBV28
CASWTSGSRSSYEQYF
TGTGCCAGCTGGACTAGCGGGAGCCGGAGCTCCTACGAGCAGTACTTC
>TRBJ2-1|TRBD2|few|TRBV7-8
CASSLILAGEDNEQFF
TGTGCCAGCAGCCTGATACTAGCGGGAGAAGACAATGAGCAGTTCTTC
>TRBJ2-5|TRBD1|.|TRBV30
CACNGQGRVETQYF
TGTGCCTGTAACGGACAGGGACGCGTGGAGACCCAGTACTTC
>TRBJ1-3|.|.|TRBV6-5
CASRGVSGNTIYF
TGTGCCAGCAGGGGCGTTTCTGGAAACACCATATATTTT
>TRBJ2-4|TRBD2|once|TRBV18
CASSPGREENIQYF
TGTGCCAGCTCCCCGGGGAGGGAGGAAAACATTCAGTACTTC
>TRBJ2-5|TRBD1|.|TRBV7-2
CASSLGRGRETQYF
TGTGCCAGCAGCTTAGGCAGGGGGCGAGAGACCCAGTACTTC
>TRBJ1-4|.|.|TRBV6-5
CASTDPGHYYEKLFF
TGTGCCAGCACAGATCCGGGACATTACTATGAAAAACTGTTTTTT
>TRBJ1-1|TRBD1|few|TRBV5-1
CASSRDSMNTEAFF
TGCGCCAGCAGTAGGGACAGTATGAACACTGAAGCTTTCTTT
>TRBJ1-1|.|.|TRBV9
CASSAMGDTEAFF
TGTGCCAGCAGCGCCATGGGCGACACTGAAGCTTTCTTT
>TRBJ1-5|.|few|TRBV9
CASSVGPLSNQPQHF
TGTGCCAGCAGCGTTGGCCCTCTTAGCAATCAGCCCCAGCATTTT
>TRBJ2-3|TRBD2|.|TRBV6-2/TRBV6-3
CASSIIAGGTDTQYF
TGTGCCAGCAGCATCATAGCGGGTGGCACAGATACGCAGTATTTT
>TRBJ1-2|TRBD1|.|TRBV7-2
CASSFRTGGYTF
TGTGCCAGCAGCTTCCGGACAGGAGGCTACACCTTC
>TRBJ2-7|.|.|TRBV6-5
CASRRGFSYEQYF
TGTGCCAGCAGAAGAGGATTTTCCTACGAGCAGTACTTC
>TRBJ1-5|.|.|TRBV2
CASSEVQYQPQHF
TGTGCCAGCAGTGAAGTACAGTATCAGCCCCAGCATTTT
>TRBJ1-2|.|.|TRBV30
CAWSVGTGPNGYTF
TGTGCCTGGAGTGTAGGCACAGGACCCAATGGCTACACCTTC
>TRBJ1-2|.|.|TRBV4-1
CASSQESGVVYGYTF
TGCGCCAGCAGCCAAGAATCGGGGGTCGTCTATGGCTACACCTTC
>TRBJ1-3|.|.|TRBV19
CASTEGTSGNTIYF
TGTGCCAGTACGGAGGGGACCTCTGGAAACACCATATATTTT
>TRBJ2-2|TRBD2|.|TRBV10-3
CAIRIGLAGGDTGELFF
TGTGCCATCAGAATTGGACTAGCGGGAGGGGACACCGGGGAGCTGTTTTTT
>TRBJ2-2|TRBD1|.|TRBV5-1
CASSPGQGNTGELFF
TGCGCCAGCAGTCCGGGACAGGGGAACACCGGGGAGCTGTTTTTT
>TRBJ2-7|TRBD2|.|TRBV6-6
CASRPSGGAYEQYF
TGTGCCAGCAGACCTAGCGGGGGGGCCTACGAGCAGTACTTC
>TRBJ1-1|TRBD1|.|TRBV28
CATRTGTREAFF
TGTGCCACTAGGACAGGGACCCGTGAAGCTTTCTTT
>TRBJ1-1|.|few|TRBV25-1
CASSESQGRTEAFF
TGTGCCAGCAGTGAATCACAGGGACGAACTGAAGCTTTCTTT
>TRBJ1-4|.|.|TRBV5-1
CASSLGQARLNEKLFF
TGCGCCAGCAGCTTGGGACAGGCGCGATTGAATGAAAAACTGTTTTTT
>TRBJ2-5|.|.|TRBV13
CASSLGDSQGRRETQYF
TGTGCCAGCAGCTTAGGCGATTCCCAGGGGCGCCGAGAGACCCAGTACTTC
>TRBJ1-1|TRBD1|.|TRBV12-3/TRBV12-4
CASSKQGMRAFF
TGTGCCAGCAGCAAACAGGGGATGAGAGCTTTCTTT
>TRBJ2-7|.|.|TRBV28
CASSLSGAYEQYF
TGTGCCAGCAGTTTATCTGGAGCCTACGAGCAGTACTTC
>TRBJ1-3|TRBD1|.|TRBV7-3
CASSSTTGGPGNTIYF
TGTGCCAGCAGTTCAACGACAGGGGGCCCTGGAAACACCATATATTTT
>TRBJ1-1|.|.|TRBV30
CAWSVRENTEAFF
TGTGCCTGGAGTGTACGGGAGAACACTGAAGCTTTCTTT